The sequence of this T cell receptor beta chain was determined in a study of T cell repertoires in cytomegalovirus infection. On the study more broadly: Both recently identified HLA-C-restricted and well-studied HLA-B-restricted CMV epitopes were used in the study. Whole-study results and caveats: Predominance within the ex vivo response was attributable to HLA-C-restricted CMV-specific TCR beta clonotypes. Carriers of CMV and the relevant HLA type were discriminated by public TCR beta frequency.

With regard to this clonotype: Its target is not known.

CDR3 length: 15 residues. Trimming took off 3 bases at V and 0 bases at J, with 10 bases between the two ends. Per germline, CDR1 MDHEN and CDR2 SYDVKM. TCRdb passed the reads through MiXCR, listing each CDR3 protein once. This table has about 890,000 distinct CDR3 sequences, 30% to 40% appearing once. The clonotype originates from a human donor in good health (CMV status not recorded). Some clones in this sample may be carry-over from other donors' samples. This sequence joins TRBV28 and TRBJ2-3, with D possibly being TRBD2 (6 bases). The specimen was cultured CD8+ T cells from PBMCs, collected from culture after CMV antigen stimulation. CDR3 sequence reads: CASSFIGSSTDTQYF. The CDR3 DNA is TGTGCCAGCAGTTTTATCGGGAGTAGCACAGATACGCAGTATTTT.